The 18 T cell receptor beta chains given below trace back to one sample, sequenced in a study of T cells after yellow fever vaccination. TCRdb re-called the 5' RACE reads through MiXCR, storing one row per CDR3 protein. The sample consists of roughly 140,000 distinct CDR3 sequences, about 8% of them appearing once. Material: CD4+ T cells sorted from PBMCs, obtained 5 days after the yellow fever booster vaccination. All receptors derive from a man aged 25 to 45 who received the YFV17D yellow fever vaccine.

This clonotype appeared many times. The DNA of the CDR3 is TGTGCCAGCACTTTGGAGGCAGGGGGCCACAATGAGCAGTTCTTC. It encodes CASTLEAGGHNEQFF. The chain joins TRBV12-3 or TRBV12-4 to TRBJ2-1, with 8 nucleotides matching TRBD1. This CDR3 region has 15 residues. The ends lost 7 bases at V and 5 bases at J; junction bases unmatched: 10.

This clonotype was observed at least ten times. The rearrangement joins TRBV23-1 to TRBJ2-4, with 7 nucleotides matching TRBD1. TRBV23-1 is marked as an open reading frame, function uncertain. Germline trimming cut 5 bases from V and 1 base from J; bases unmatched to any gene: 11. This CDR3 has 17 amino acids. The CDR3 DNA sequence: TGCGCCAGCAGTAAAGAGGACAGGACTTGGGCCAAAAACATTCAGTACTTC. It specifies CASSKEDRTWAKNIQYF.

This clonotype occurred many times. This sequence joins TRBV12-3 or TRBV12-4 and TRBJ2-3, with 13 bases aligning to TRBD2. The CDR3 totals 17 residues. V was pared by 6 bases and J by 4 bases, with 10 bases of the junction left unmatched. CDR3 protein: CASSFGRTSGRPDTQYF. For the CDR3, the DNA is TGTGCCAGCAGCTTCGGCCGGACTAGCGGGAGACCAGATACGCAGTATTTT.

At least ten counts were recorded for this clonotype. V is TRBV7-8 and J is TRBJ2-3, with D unresolved. The V end was cut by 5 bases, the J end by 2 bases, with 5 bases between. Germline V gene data show CDR1 as SGHVS and CDR2 as FQNEAQ. CDR3 size: 12 residues. The CDR3, as DNA: TGTGCCAGCAGCCCGTACACAGATACGCAGTATTTT. Residues: CASSPYTDTQYF.

For this clonotype: A much larger clone differs by one base, so this may be a read error. The chain employs TRBV12-3 or TRBV12-4 and TRBJ1-4, with 9 nucleotides matching TRBD1. The CDR3 sequence is 17 residues long. CDR3 loop: CASRLKGQGRTNEKLFF. CDR3 sequence (DNA): TGTGCCAGCCGTTTGAAGGGACAGGGTCGTACTAATGAAAAACTGTTTTTT.

This clonotype was detected a few times. A much bigger clone sits one base away, suggesting this may be a read error. CDR3 region: CSASITRSPYEQYF. Written as DNA, the CDR3 is TGCAGTGCTAGTATCACTCGGTCCCCCTACGAGCAGTACTTC. V usage is TRBV20-1 and J usage is TRBJ2-7; unclear D gene. The CDR3 is made up of 14 amino acids. Germline CDR1 and CDR2: DFQATT and SNEGSKA (reference sequence). The V end lost 3 bases, the J end lost 2 bases, and 14 bases lay between the germline ends.

The table lists this clonotype with many counts. The CDR3 does not close with the conserved phenylalanine or tryptophan, likely indicating a read error. The DNA is left out, because the CDR3 cannot be placed on it with certainty; the CDR3 is given as TCRdb lists it. CDR3 sequence reads: CASSLPGTGCT. The J gene is TRBJ2-7, the V gene TRBV5-6; the DNA was not compared with TRBD1, the D call given in the table. The CDR3 is made up of 11 amino acids, end residues included. The germline CDR1 and CDR2 sequences are SGHDT and YYEEEE.

The CDR3: CRALGADGELFF. The DNA for the CDR3 is TGCAGAGCTCTCGGGGCGGACGGGGAGCTGTTTTTT. The J gene is TRBJ2-2, the V gene TRBV29-1, with D perhaps given as TRBD1 or TRBD2 (5 bases each). The germline gives CDR1 SQVTM, CDR2 ANQGSEA. This CDR3 has 12 residues.

This clonotype was seen more than once but under ten times. The J gene is TRBJ2-4, the V gene TRBV5-1; 7 nucleotides line up with TRBD1. Germline CDR1 and CDR2: SGHRS and YFSETQ. The CDR3 sequence is 14 residues long. V lost 4 bases and J lost 6; bases outside the gene matches: 7. CDR3 sequence reads: CASSPSRDRNIQYF. In DNA form, the CDR3 reads TGCGCCAGCAGCCCTTCCCGGGACAGAAACATTCAGTACTTC.

This clonotype came up many times. The rearrangement joins TRBV14 to TRBJ1-5; tentatively, D is TRBD1 (6 bases). V lost 0 bases to trimming and J lost 7 bases, with 16 bases between them. Germline V gene data show CDR1 as SGHDN and CDR2 as FVKESK. CDR3 length equals 16 residues. CDR3: CASSQDRVGAEQPQHF. In DNA, the CDR3 is TGTGCCAGCAGCCAAGATCGGGTGGGGGCCGAACAGCCCCAGCATTTT.

This clonotype appeared a few times. The V and J genes are TRBV12-3 or TRBV12-4 and TRBJ1-2; D unresolved. CDR3 size: 12 residues. V lost 5 bases and J lost 8, with 12 bases in between. The CDR3 sequence is CASSDHRWGYTF. As DNA, the CDR3 is TGTGCCAGCAGTGACCACCGATGGGGCTACACCTTC.

This clonotype was counted ten times or more. The chain links TRBV12-3 or TRBV12-4 to TRBJ2-1; D is perhaps TRBD2 (7 bases). With 6 bases removed from V and 0 bases from J, the gap between germline ends came to 15 bases. The CDR3 length is 16 residues. CDR3 DNA: TGTGCCAGCAGCCCGGGGGGCTCGAGCTCCTACAATGAGCAGTTCTTC. This sequence encodes CASSPGGSSSYNEQFF.

This clonotype was detected ten times or more. CDR3 residues: CSAKRDEQFF. CDR3 in DNA: TGCAGTGCCAAAAGGGATGAGCAGTTCTTC. The chain uses TRBV20-1 and TRBJ2-1; D is undetermined. Trimming left V 6 bases short and J 8 bases short, with 8 bases between. CDR3 length equals 10 residues. Germline CDR1 DFQATT, CDR2 SNEGSKA (reference sequence).

This clonotype has a count of ten or more. The genes are TRBV30 and TRBJ2-5, with TRBD1 as a possible D gene (8 bases). The CDR3 covers 15 residues. Per germline, CDR1 GTSNPN and CDR2 SVGIG (reference sequence). With 1 base removed from V and 4 bases from J, the gap between germline ends came to 16 bases. The CDR3 DNA follows: TGTGCCTGGAGTGACACAGGGGGGGCACGAGAGACCCAGTACTTC. It encodes CAWSDTGGARETQYF.

Ten or more counts support this clonotype. The chain links TRBV18 to TRBJ1-5; D is ambiguous. V shed 3 bases and J shed 5 bases, with 8 bases lying between them. Germline lookup yields CDR1 KGHSH and CDR2 LQKENI. CDR3 size: 13 residues. The CDR3 nucleotides are TGTGCCAGCTCACCTTCCTTCGATCAGCCCCAGCATTTT. This codes for CASSPSFDQPQHF.

This clonotype was recorded at least ten times. The CDR3: CASSLAATGEQYF. Here the CDR3 DNA reads TGTGCCAGCAGCCTGGCGGCTACGGGGGAGCAGTACTTC. The rearrangement joins TRBV7-9 to TRBJ2-7; perhaps TRBD2 as D (5 bases). Germline-derived CDR1 and CDR2 are SEHNR and FQNEAQ (reference sequence). Trimming took off 5 bases at V and 7 bases at J, with 15 bases between the two ends. The CDR3 spans 13 residues.

In its sample, this clonotype was seen many times. The V and J genes are TRBV7-2 and TRBJ2-1, with 12 bases lining up with TRBD1. Trimming took 5 bases from V and 8 from J; bases not matched to a gene: 4. Germline V lookup: CDR1 SGHTA, CDR2 FQGNSA. CDR3 length equals 14 residues. Here the CDR3 DNA reads TGTGCCAGCAGCCGGGACAGGGGGCGAGATGAGCAGTTCTTC. Translation: CASSRDRGRDEQFF. Filled out from reference TRBV7-2 and TRBJ2-1, the complete variable domain reads GAGVSQSPSNKVTEKGKDVELRCDPISGHTALYWYRQSLGQGLEFLIYFQGNSAPDKSGLPSDRFSAERTGGSVSTLTIQRTQQEDSAVYLCASSRDRGRDEQFFGPGTRLTVL.

Only a few counts were recorded for this clonotype. The chain employs TRBV20-1 and TRBJ2-3; TRBD1 agrees at 8 bases. V lost 6 bases to trimming and J lost 4 bases; unmatched junction nucleotides: 9. The germline V gene has CDR1 DFQATT and CDR2 SNEGSKA (reference sequence). The CDR3 contains 14 residues. CDR3 nucleotide sequence: TGCAGTGCGGCGGGCAGGGGGCTGGCAGATACGCAGTATTTT. Protein product: CSAAGRGLADTQYF.